One sample yielded the 14 T cell receptor beta chains listed below, sequenced in a study of regulatory T cells in long-lasting Graves disease (dated by TCRdb to about 2021). The library came from multiplex PCR. Sequencer: Illumina HiSeq 4000. CDR3 regions were amplified by Arm-PCR with iRepertoire HTBI primers to construct TCR beta libraries. TCRdb trimmed public reads at Q25 via fastp, called clones via MiXCR and kept in-frame beta chains. For every CDR3 protein sequence, its rows merge into one entry that carries the most common genes and DNA. The table for this sample lists about 530,000 distinct CDR3 sequences; about 15% of them were counted only once. The ten biggest clones cover 20% to 30% of the sample. The intended sense of this specimen's time point label: newly diagnosed GD, antithyroid drugs for less than 3 months. RNA was extracted from PBMCs in TRIzol for both TCR sequencing and RNA sequencing.

This sample also appeared in a second study, on T cells in Graves' hyperthyroidism and ophthalmopathy.

Sequencing was performed on peripheral blood mononuclear cells (PBMCs), taken at new diagnosis, from a patient treated with antithyroid drugs. The receptors here all came from a woman aged 35-65 years with Graves disease. Donor details come from another sample of the same person, matched by shared clones.

Here the CDR3 reads CASGPGSGANVLTF. CDR3 nucleotide sequence: TGTGCTAGTGGACCAGGGTCTGGGGCCAACGTCCTGACTTTC. The rearrangement links TRBV12-5 to TRBJ2-6; possible D gene TRBD1, 5 bases. The CDR3 loop spans 14 amino acids. Germline CDR1 LGHNT, CDR2 FRNRAP. The germline V and J ends were trimmed by 6 bases and 1 base, with 7 bases remaining between them.

The table lists this clonotype with many counts. The CDR3 here is CASTEGGTGTEAFF. The CDR3 coding sequence is TGTGCCAGCACCGAAGGGGGGACAGGGACTGAAGCTTTCTTT. The rearrangement joins TRBV6-1 to TRBJ1-1; 9 bases are a match to TRBD1. This CDR3 region has 14 residues. Germline CDR1 reads MNHNS; CDR2 reads SASEGT. The ends lost 7 bases at V and 5 bases at J; junction bases unmatched: 8.

In its sample, this clonotype was seen many times. The chain joins TRBV12-3 or TRBV12-4 to TRBJ2-1, with 10 bases fitting TRBD2. The ends lost 4 bases at V and 10 bases at J; junction bases unmatched: 13. The CDR3 loop spans 16 amino acids. This CDR3 reads CASSSLLLSGGDEQFF. DNA of the CDR3: TGTGCCAGCAGTTCCTTACTTCTGAGCGGGGGGGACGAGCAGTTCTTC.

At least ten counts were recorded for this clonotype. The CDR3 nucleotides read TGTGCCAGCAGTAGGACAGGGGCTGGGGCCAACGTCCTGACTTTC. Its translation is CASSRTGAGANVLTF. V and J are TRBV2 and TRBJ2-6, with 9 bases matching TRBD1. The CDR3 consists of 15 residues. Trimming removed 5 bases from V and 2 bases from J; junction bases left unmatched: 1. The germline gives CDR1 SNHLY, CDR2 FYNNEI. Using reference TRBV2 and TRBJ2-6 for the parts outside the CDR3, the full variable domain is EPEVTQTPSHQVTQMGQEVILRCVPISNHLYFYWYRQILGQKVEFLVSFYNNEISEKSEIFDDQFSVERPDGSNFTLKIRSTKLEDSAMYFCASSRTGAGANVLTFGAGSRLTVL.

This clonotype was observed a handful of times. The gene calls are TRBV6-1 and TRBJ1-2; no clear D. Germline V gene data show CDR1 as MNHNS and CDR2 as SASEGT. V lost 8 bases, J lost 0 bases, and 13 bases lay in between. The CDR3 loop spans 14 amino acids. The CDR3 DNA is TGTGCCAGCGGTCGGACGAGCGCTAACTATGGCTACACCTTC. Encoded protein: CASGRTSANYGYTF.

This clonotype has ten or more counts. This chain links TRBV7-2 with TRBJ1-2; possible D gene TRBD1, 5 bases. This CDR3 region has 16 residues. Germline V gene sequence: CDR1 SGHTA, CDR2 FQGNSA. Trimming cost V 0 bases and J 0 bases, with 11 bases left between them. CDR3 DNA: TGTGCCAGCAGCTTAGCAAGCGGGGCTCCTAACTATGGCTACACCTTC. Its translation: CASSLASGAPNYGYTF.

This clonotype appeared many times. This chain uses TRBV12-3 or TRBV12-4 with TRBJ2-7; a weak D match, TRBD2 (6 bases). Trimming stripped 6 bases from V and 7 bases from J, with 16 bases between. The CDR3 has 13 amino acids. CDR3 bases: TGTGCCAGCAGCTGGCGGCGGGGAGGAGAGCAGTACTTC. Translating it yields CASSWRRGGEQYF.

This clonotype was seen ten or more times. The CDR3: CASRQTDSNQPQHF. The CDR3 nucleotides are TGCGCCAGCAGACAGACGGATAGCAATCAGCCCCAGCATTTT. This rearrangement joins TRBV4-1 to TRBJ1-5; D call uncertain. The CDR3 length is 14 residues. V was cut by 6 bases and J by 0 bases, with 9 bases left in between. Per germline, CDR1 MGHRA and CDR2 YSYEKL.

A note on this clonotype: A far larger clone is a single base away, which makes a read error likely. The chain combines TRBV6-1 with TRBJ2-3; TRBD2 matches 10 bases. V lost 6 bases and J lost 2; bases outside the gene matches: 2. Per germline, CDR1 MNHNS and CDR2 SASEGT. The CDR3 sequence is 14 residues long. The CDR3 DNA is TGTGCCAGCAGCACTAGCGGGGCCACAGATACGCAGTATTTT. Residues: CASSTSGATDTQYF.

About this clonotype: A single base separates this from a much larger clone, so it may be a read error. The chain joins TRBV30 to TRBJ1-1; 7 positions agree with TRBD1. In germline, CDR1 is GTSNPN, CDR2 SVGIG (reference sequence). CDR3 length: 14 amino acids. V was clipped by 0 bases and J by 1 base; unmatched bases: 2. CDR3 residues: CAWSVDRRNTEAFF. CDR3 nucleotides: TGTGCCTGGAGTGTGGACAGGAGGAACACTGAAGCTTTCTTT.

Only a few counts were recorded for this clonotype. Relative to the germline gene, one junction end is altered; a read error may explain this. The rearrangement links TRBV7-7 to TRBJ1-3; D gene unclear. CDR1 and CDR2 (germline): SSHAT, FNYEAQ (reference sequence). The CDR3 has 17 amino acids. CDR3 in DNA: TGTGCTAGCAGCCCTTACGTCGGAGAACTTAGTGGAAACACCATATATTTT. Residues: CASSPYVGELSGNTIYF.

This clonotype was counted a few times. The V and J genes are TRBV25-1 and TRBJ2-5; possibly TRBD1 for D (5 bases). The CDR3 sequence is 18 residues long. CDR1 and CDR2 (germline): MGHDK, SYGVNS. V dropped 3 bases and J dropped 5 bases, with 25 bases sitting between them. In DNA, the CDR3 is TGTGCCAGCAGTGAGGCGTACTTTGGGGCAGGAAAGGGTGAGACCCAGTACTTC. Residues: CASSEAYFGAGKGETQYF.

This clonotype has at least ten counts. The V and J genes are TRBV7-3 and TRBJ2-1; 8 bases map to TRBD2. CDR1 is SGHTA and CDR2 is FQGTGA in the germline V gene. V lost 2 bases, J lost 2 bases, and 5 bases stayed unmatched. This CDR3 region has 16 residues. CDR3 DNA sequence: TGTGCCAGCAGCTTAGACGGGGGGGCCACCTACAATGAGCAGTTCTTC. It yields the protein CASSLDGGATYNEQFF.

About this clonotype itself: The final CDR3 position lacks the conserved phenylalanine or tryptophan, pointing to a likely read error. J is TRBJ2-5 and V is TRBV6-1; D is perhaps TRBD1 (5 bases). This CDR3 contains 13 residues. V was shortened by 6 bases and J by 4 bases, with 12 bases between the two germline ends. Germline V gene data show CDR1 as MNHNS and CDR2 as SASEGT. The CDR3: CASRKTGGETQYS. The CDR3 DNA follows: TGTGCCAGCAGGAAAACAGGTGGAGAGACCCAGTACTCC.